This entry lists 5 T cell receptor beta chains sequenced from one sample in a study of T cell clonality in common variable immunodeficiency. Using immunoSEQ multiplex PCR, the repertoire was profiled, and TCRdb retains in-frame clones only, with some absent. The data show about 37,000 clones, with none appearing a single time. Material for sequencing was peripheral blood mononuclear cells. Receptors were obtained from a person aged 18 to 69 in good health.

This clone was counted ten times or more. The CDR3 bases that were read are TGTGCCAGTAGTCCCCGGAGAGGGGGCACTGAA. Translation: CASSPRRGGTE. The entire CDR3 protein reads CASSPRRGGTEAFF. The chain is built from TRBV19 and TRBJ1-1, with D maybe TRBD1 (6 bases). From the germline J gene comes the end of the CDR3, since the read stops 3 residues before it. The V end was cut by 5 bases, the J end by 4 bases, with 14 bases between. CDR3 length: 14 amino acids. Germline CDR1 is LNHDA and CDR2 is SQIVND (reference sequence).

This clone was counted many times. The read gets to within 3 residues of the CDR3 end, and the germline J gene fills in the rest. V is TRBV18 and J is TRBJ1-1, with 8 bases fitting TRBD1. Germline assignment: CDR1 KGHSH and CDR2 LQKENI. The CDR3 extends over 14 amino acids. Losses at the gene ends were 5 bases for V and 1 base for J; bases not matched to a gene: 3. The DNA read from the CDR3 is TGTGCCAGCTCAGACAGGGGTGGGAACACTGAA. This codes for CASSDRGGNTE. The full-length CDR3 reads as CASSDRGGNTEAFF. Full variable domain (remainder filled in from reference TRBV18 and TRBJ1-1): NAGVMQNPRHLVRRRGQEARLRCSPMKGHSHVYWYRQLPEEGLKFMVYLQKENIIDESGMPKERFSAEFPKEGPSILRIQQVVRGDSAAYFCASSDRGGNTEAFFGQGTRLTVV.

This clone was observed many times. CDR3 amino acids: CASSLAPSGGVYNEQFF. CDR3 DNA, as far as it was read: TGCGCCAGCAGCTTGGCCCCGAGCGGGGGGGTCTACAATGAG. The V gene is TRBV5-1, the J gene TRBJ2-1, with 10 bases that match TRBD2. The read comes to an end 3 residues before the CDR3 does, leaving the germline J gene to fill in the end. The J segment lost 3 bases and the V segment lost 0 bases, leaving 6 bases of the junction unmatched. The CDR3 runs to 17 residues. From germline, CDR1 is SGHRS and CDR2 YFSETQ.

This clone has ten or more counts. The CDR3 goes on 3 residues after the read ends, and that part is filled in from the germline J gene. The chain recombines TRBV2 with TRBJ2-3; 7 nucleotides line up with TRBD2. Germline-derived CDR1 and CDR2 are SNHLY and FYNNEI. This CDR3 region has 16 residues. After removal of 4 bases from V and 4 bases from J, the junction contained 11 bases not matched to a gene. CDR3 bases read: TGTGCCAGCAGTGTCCCTTGGGGGGGGGTTGCAGATACG. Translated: CASSVPWGGVADT. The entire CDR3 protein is CASSVPWGGVADTQYF.

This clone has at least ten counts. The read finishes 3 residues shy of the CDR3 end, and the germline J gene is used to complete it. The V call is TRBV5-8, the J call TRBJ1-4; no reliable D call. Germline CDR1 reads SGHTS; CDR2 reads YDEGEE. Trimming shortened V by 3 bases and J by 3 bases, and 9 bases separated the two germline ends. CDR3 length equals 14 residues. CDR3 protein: CASSYISPNEKLFF. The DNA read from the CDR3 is TGTGCCAGCAGCTACATATCGCCTAATGAAAAA.